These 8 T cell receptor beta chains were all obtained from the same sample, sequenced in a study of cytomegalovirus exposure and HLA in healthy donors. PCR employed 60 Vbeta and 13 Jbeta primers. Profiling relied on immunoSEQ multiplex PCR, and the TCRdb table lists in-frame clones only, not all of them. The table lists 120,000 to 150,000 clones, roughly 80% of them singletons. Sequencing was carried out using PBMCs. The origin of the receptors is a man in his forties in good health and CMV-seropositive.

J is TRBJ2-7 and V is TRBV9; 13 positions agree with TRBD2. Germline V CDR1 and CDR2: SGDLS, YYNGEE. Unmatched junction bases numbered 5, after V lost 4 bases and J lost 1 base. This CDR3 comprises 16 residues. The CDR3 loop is CASSLGTSGASYEQYF. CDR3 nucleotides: TGTGCCAGCAGCCTCGGGACTAGCGGGGCATCCTACGAGCAGTACTTC. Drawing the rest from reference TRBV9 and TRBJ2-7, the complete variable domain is DSGVTQTPKHLITATGQRVTLRCSPRSGDLSVYWYQQSLDQGLQFLIQYYNGEERAKGNILERFSAQQFPDLHSELNLSSLELGDSALYFCASSLGTSGASYEQYFGPGTRLTVT.

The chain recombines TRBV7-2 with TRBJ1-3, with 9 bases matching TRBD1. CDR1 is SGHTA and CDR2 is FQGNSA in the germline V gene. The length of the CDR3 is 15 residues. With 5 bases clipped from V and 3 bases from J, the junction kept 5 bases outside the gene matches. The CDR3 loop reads CASSPQGAYGNTIYF. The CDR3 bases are TGTGCCAGCAGCCCACAGGGGGCATATGGAAACACCATATATTTT.

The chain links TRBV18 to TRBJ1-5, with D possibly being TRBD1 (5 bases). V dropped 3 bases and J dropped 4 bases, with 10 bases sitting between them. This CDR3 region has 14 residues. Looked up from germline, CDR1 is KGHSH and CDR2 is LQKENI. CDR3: CASSPGGTNQPQHF. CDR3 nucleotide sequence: TGTGCCAGCTCACCGGGGGGGACTAATCAGCCCCAGCATTTT.

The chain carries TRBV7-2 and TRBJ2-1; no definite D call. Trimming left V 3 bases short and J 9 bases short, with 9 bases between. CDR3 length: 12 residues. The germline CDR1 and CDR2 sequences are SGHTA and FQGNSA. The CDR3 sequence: CASSFPRGEQFF. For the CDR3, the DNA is TGTGCCAGCAGCTTTCCTCGAGGTGAGCAGTTCTTC.

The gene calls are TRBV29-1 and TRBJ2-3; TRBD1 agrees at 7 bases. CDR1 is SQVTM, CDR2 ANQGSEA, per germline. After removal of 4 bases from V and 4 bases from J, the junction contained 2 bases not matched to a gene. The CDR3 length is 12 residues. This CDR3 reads CSVGQGADTQYF. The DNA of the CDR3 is TGCAGCGTTGGGCAGGGGGCAGATACGCAGTATTTT.

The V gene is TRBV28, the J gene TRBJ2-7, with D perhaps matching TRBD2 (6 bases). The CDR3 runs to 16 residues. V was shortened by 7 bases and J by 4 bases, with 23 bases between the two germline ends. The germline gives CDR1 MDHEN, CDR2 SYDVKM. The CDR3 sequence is CASNPPGPKGTYEQYF. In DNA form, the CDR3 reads TGTGCCAGCAATCCCCCCGGGCCCAAAGGGACTTACGAGCAGTACTTC.

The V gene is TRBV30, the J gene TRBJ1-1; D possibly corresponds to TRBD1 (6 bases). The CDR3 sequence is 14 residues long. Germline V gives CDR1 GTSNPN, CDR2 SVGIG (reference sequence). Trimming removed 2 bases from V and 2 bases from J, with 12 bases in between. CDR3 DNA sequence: TGTGCCTGGAGTATGGGACACCTAAACACTGAAGCTTTCTTT. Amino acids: CAWSMGHLNTEAFF.

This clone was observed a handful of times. CDR3 sequence (DNA): TGCGCCAGCAGTCTAGCGGGAGGTGGAGATACGCAGTATTTT. It is translated as CASSLAGGGDTQYF. The chain combines TRBV10-1 with TRBJ2-3; 11 nucleotides line up with TRBD2. Germline V gene data show CDR1 as WNHNN and CDR2 as SYGVQD (reference sequence). V was pared by 5 bases and J by 5 bases, with 3 bases of the junction left unmatched. The CDR3 sequence is 14 residues long.